This T cell receptor beta chain was found in a study of T cells in Graves' hyperthyroidism and ophthalmopathy. Study observations and caveats: Appearing also in blood were most of the thyroid clonotypes expanded above 0.001.

V was clipped by 5 bases and J by 5 bases, with 12 bases between them. This CDR3 region has 13 residues. Germline loops: CDR1 MGHRA, CDR2 YSYEKL. Amplified TCR beta CDR3 regions came from RNA transcripts. The HTBI primer set was used in a first-round RT-PCR of the TCR CDR3. Each CDR3 protein is one row after TCRdb ran MiXCR on the multiplex PCR reads. This table has 450,000 to 700,000 distinct CDR3 sequences, 35% to 55% appearing once. With respect to this clonotype: Its antigen is unknown.

The chain recombines TRBV4-1 with TRBJ1-2; D remains unclear. This clonotype was obtained from an adult woman with Graves' disease, either hyperthyroidism or ophthalmopathy (not recorded which). The specimen sequenced was peripheral blood or thyroid tissue (not recorded which). CDR3: CASSIRELYGYTF. DNA of the CDR3: TGCGCCAGCAGCATAAGAGAATTATATGGCTACACCTTC.